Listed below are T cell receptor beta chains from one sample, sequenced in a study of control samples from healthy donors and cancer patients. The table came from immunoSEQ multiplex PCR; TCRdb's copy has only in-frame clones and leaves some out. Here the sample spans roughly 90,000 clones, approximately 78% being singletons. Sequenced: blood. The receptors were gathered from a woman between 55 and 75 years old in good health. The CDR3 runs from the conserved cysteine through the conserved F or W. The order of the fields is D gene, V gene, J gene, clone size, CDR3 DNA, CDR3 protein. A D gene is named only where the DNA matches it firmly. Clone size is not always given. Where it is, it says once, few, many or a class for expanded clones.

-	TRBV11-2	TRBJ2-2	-	TGTGCCAGCAGCTTTTTAGCCGGGGAGCTGTTTTTT	CASSFLAGELFF
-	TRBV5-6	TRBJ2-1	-	TGTGCCAGCAGCTTGGATCAGGGGTCCTACAATGAGCAGTTCTTC	CASSLDQGSYNEQFF
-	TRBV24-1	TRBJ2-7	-	TGTGCCACCAGTGGAATGGGTAATGAGCAGTACTTC	CATSGMGNEQYF
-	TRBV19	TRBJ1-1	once	TGTGCCAGTAGTACTCGGTTCACTGAAGCTTTCTTT	CASSTRFTEAFF
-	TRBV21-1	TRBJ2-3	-	TGTGCCAGCAGCAAACGGTTGAAAGCAGATACGCAGTATTTT	CASSKRLKADTQYF
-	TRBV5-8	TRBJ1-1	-	TGTGCCAGCAGCTGGGGGGGGAACACTGAAGCTTTCTTT	CASSWGGNTEAFF
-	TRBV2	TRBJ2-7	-	TGTGCCAGCAGTGAGGGCAGGGTGTCCTACGAGCAGTACTTC	CASSEGRVSYEQYF
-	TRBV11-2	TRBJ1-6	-	TGTGCCAGCAGCTTAGGGGGGCTCCCCCACTTT	CASSLGGLPHF
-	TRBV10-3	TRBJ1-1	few	TGTGCCATCAGTGGGAACAACGACGTACCAGAAGCTTTCTTT	CAISGNNDVPEAFF
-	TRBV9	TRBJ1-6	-	TGTGCCAGCAGCGTAGACCCAGGGAGTTCACCCCTCCACTTT	CASSVDPGSSPLHF
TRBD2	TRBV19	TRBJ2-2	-	TGTGCCAGTAGTATTTATTTCCCTCGAGCGGGGGACGGCGCCGGGGAGCTGTTTTTT	CASSIYFPRAGDGAGELFF
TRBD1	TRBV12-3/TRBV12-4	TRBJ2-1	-	TGTGCCAGCATAGGGACAGGTTTTGAGCAGTTCTTC	CASIGTGFEQFF
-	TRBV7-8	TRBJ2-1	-	TGTGCCAGCAGCTTAGATCAGGGCAGCTCCTACAATGAGCAGTTCTTC	CASSLDQGSSYNEQFF
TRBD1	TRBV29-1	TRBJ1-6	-	TGCAGGGAATCGACAGGGCGCGGGAGTTCACCCCTCCACTTT	CRESTGRGSSPLHF
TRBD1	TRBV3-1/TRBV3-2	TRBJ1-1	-	TGTGCCAGCAGCTTCCGGGACAGGGCGCGCACTGAAGCTTTCTTT	CASSFRDRARTEAFF
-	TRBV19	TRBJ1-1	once	TGTGCCAGTGGGAACCAGAACGACCGGGACAATGAAGCTTTCTTT	CASGNQNDRDNEAFF
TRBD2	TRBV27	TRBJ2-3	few	TGTGCCAGCAGTCCACCTAGCGGGAGTCGGGGGGAGGGTACGCAGTATTTT	CASSPPSGSRGEGTQYF
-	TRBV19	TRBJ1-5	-	TGTGCCAGTAGTATTAGGGGGGATCAGCCCCAGCATTTT	CASSIRGDQPQHF
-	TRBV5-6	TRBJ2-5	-	TGTGCCAGCAGTGAGGGGAGGAGGGAGACCCAGTACTTC	CASSEGRRETQYF
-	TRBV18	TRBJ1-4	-	TGTGCCAGCTCACCGGGGGAAAATGAAAAACTGTTTTTT	CASSPGENEKLFF
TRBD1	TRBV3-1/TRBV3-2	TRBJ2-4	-	TGTGCCAGCAGCCTTAGGGGGCCCAAAAACATTCAGTACTTC	CASSLRGPKNIQYF
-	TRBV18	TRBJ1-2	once	TGTGCCAGCTCACCAGAGGACGACGGGGGCGGATATGGCTACACCTTC	CASSPEDDGGGYGYTF
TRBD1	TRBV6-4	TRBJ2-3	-	TGTGCCAGCGGAAAGACAGGGGAAAAAGATACGCAGTATTTT	CASGKTGEKDTQYF
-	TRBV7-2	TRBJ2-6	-	TGTGCCAGCAGCTTCGGCGGCTCTGGGGCCAACGTCCTGACTTTC	CASSFGGSGANVLTF
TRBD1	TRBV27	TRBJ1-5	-	TGTGCCAGCAGTTCCCGGACAGGCGCCAATCAGCCCCAGCATTTT	CASSSRTGANQPQHF
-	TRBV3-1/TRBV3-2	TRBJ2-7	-	TGTGCCAGCAGCCAAGATCAGCTGGCCTACGAGCAGTACTTC	CASSQDQLAYEQYF